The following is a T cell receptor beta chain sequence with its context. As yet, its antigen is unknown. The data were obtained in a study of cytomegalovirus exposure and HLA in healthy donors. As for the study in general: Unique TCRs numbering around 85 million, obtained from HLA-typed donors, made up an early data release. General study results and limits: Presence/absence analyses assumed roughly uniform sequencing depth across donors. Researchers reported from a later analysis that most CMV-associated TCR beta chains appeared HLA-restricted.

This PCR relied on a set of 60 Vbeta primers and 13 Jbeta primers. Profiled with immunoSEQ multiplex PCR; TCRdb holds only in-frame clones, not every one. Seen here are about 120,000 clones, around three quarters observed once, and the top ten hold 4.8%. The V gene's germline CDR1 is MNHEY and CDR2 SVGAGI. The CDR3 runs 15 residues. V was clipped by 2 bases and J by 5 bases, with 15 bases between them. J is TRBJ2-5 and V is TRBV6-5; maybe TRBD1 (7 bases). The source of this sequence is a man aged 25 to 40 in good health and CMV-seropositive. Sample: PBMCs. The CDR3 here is CASSYVQGGSETQYF. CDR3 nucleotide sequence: TGTGCCAGCAGTTACGTGCAGGGGGGCTCGGAGACCCAGTACTTC.